The 25 T cell receptor beta chains presented below share a single source sample, sequenced in a study of T-cell reconstitution after alpha-beta-depleted transplantation in children. Unique molecular identifiers were incorporated during preparation of the TCRbeta library. TCRdb called the PCR reads again in MiXCR, with one record for every CDR3 protein. Altogether about 500,000 distinct CDR3 sequences are present, about 30% being singletons, with the ten largest covering 2% to 2.5%. This sample comprised PBMCs from the stem cell graft donor, obtained from the stem cell graft. These receptors came from a human donor who donated a stem cell graft to a child with aplastic anemia.

This clonotype came up a few times. The V gene is TRBV6-5, the J gene TRBJ1-2; no definite D call. Germline CDR1 MNHEY, CDR2 SVGAGI. Trimming removed 6 bases from V and 8 bases from J, with 13 bases in between. The CDR3 runs to 12 residues. CDR3 bases: TGTGCCAGCAGCTCGATTATGAGGGGCTACACCTTC. It is translated as CASSSIMRGYTF.

This clonotype was recorded once. The gene calls are TRBV7-2 and TRBJ2-3; D is uncertain. Germline V gene data show CDR1 as SGHTA and CDR2 as FQGNSA. V lost 1 base, J lost 4 bases, and 15 bases lay in between. The CDR3 covers 16 residues. The CDR3 loop reads CASSLVGVYISDTQYF. CDR3 DNA: TGTGCCAGCAGCTTAGTAGGCGTATACATTTCAGATACGCAGTATTTT.

This rearrangement joins TRBV19 to TRBJ1-1; 9 bases match TRBD1. Germline V gene sequence: CDR1 LNHDA, CDR2 SQIVND (reference sequence). Unmatched junction bases numbered 8, after V lost 2 bases and J lost 4 bases. CDR3 length: 16 residues. CDR3 region: CASSITSGTGSTEAFF. The CDR3 DNA sequence: TGTGCCAGTAGTATAACCTCCGGGACAGGGTCCACTGAAGCTTTCTTT.

The rearrangement uses TRBV4-3 and TRBJ2-1, with D perhaps assigned TRBD1 or TRBD2 (5 bases each). CDR3 length: 14 amino acids. Trimming removed 3 bases at V and 6 bases at J, with 12 bases between. Germline lookup yields CDR1 LGHNA and CDR2 YSLEER. The CDR3 here is CASSQFIGGNEQFF. CDR3 coding DNA: TGCGCCAGCAGCCAGTTTATTGGGGGCAATGAGCAGTTCTTC.

The rearrangement links TRBV18 to TRBJ2-7; TRBD1 matches at 8 bases. Trimming at V came to 4 bases and at J to 5 bases, leaving 7 bases not matched to a gene. The CDR3 has 14 amino acids. Germline CDR1 KGHSH, CDR2 LQKENI. CDR3 region: CASSLQQGVDEQYV. In nucleotides, the CDR3 is TGTGCCAGCTCACTCCAACAGGGGGTAGACGAGCAGTACGTC.

Only a few counts were recorded for this clonotype. The V call is TRBV27, the J call TRBJ2-5; 10 nucleotides line up with TRBD2. CDR3 length: 15 residues. Germline lookup yields CDR1 MNHEY and CDR2 SMNVEV (reference sequence). The V segment lost 4 bases and the J segment 11 bases; nucleotides outside the gene matches: 13. The CDR3 protein is CASSSGLAARPRQYF. As DNA, the CDR3 is TGTGCCAGCAGTTCAGGACTAGCGGCCCGACCCCGGCAGTACTTC.

The rearrangement uses TRBV12-3 or TRBV12-4 and TRBJ2-1; TRBD2 matches 8 bases. CDR3 length equals 15 residues. V lost 6 bases to trimming and J lost 4 bases; unmatched junction nucleotides: 8. The CDR3 loop is CASSFVLAGYNEQFF. The CDR3 DNA reads as TGTGCCAGCAGCTTTGTGTTAGCGGGATACAATGAGCAGTTCTTC.

The chain employs TRBV15 and TRBJ2-1; 9 bases match TRBD2. CDR1 and CDR2 (germline): LNHNV, YYDKDF (reference sequence). V trimming: 3 bases; J trimming: 7 bases; junction bases outside the gene matches: 10. The length of the CDR3 is 16 residues. CDR3 region: CATSRGTSREGNEQFF. The CDR3 nucleotides read TGTGCCACCAGCAGGGGTACTTCGCGGGAGGGGAATGAGCAGTTCTTC. Complete variable domain (other parts from reference TRBV15 and TRBJ2-1): DAMVIQNPRYQVTQFGKPVTLSCSQTLNHNVMYWYQQKSSQAPKLLFHYYDKDFNNEADTPDNFQSRRPNTSFCFLDIRSPGLGDTAMYLCATSRGTSREGNEQFFGPGTRLTVL.

The rearrangement links TRBV28 to TRBJ2-2; TRBD1 matches 9 bases. The trim removed 3 bases at V and 1 base at J, leaving 6 bases unmatched. Germline V gene sequence: CDR1 MDHEN, CDR2 SYDVKM. This CDR3 region has 17 residues. This CDR3 is CASSFPETGGNTGELFF. CDR3 sequence (DNA): TGTGCCAGCAGTTTCCCGGAGACAGGGGGGAACACCGGGGAGCTGTTTTTT.

V usage is TRBV27 and J usage is TRBJ2-7, with D tentatively TRBD2 (5 bases). Trimming took 2 bases from V and 6 from J, leaving 14 bases between them. This CDR3 region has 14 residues. From germline, CDR1 is MNHEY and CDR2 SMNVEV (reference sequence). The DNA for the CDR3 is TGTGCCAGCAGTTTAGAGGGCCAGTCGGGCGAGCAGTACGTC. Translation gives CASSLEGQSGEQYV.

The V gene is TRBV7-8, the J gene TRBJ1-4, with D unclear. With 5 bases removed from V and 4 bases from J, the gap between germline ends came to 17 bases. The CDR3 runs 16 residues. Germline V gene data show CDR1 as SGHVS and CDR2 as FQNEAQ. CDR3 region: CASSPTLWQNNEKLFF. The CDR3 nucleotides are TGTGCCAGCAGCCCAACTTTATGGCAGAATAATGAAAAACTGTTTTTT.

The rearrangement joins TRBV7-9 to TRBJ2-5; no reliable D call. This CDR3 is built from 16 residues. The ends were cut back, 5 bases at V and 0 bases at J, with 16 bases in the middle. Germline V lookup: CDR1 SEHNR, CDR2 FQNEAQ (reference sequence). The CDR3 region is CASSPLPGRNQETQYF. CDR3 nucleotides: TGTGCCAGCAGCCCCCTCCCCGGCAGGAACCAAGAGACCCAGTACTTC.

This clonotype was recorded a few times. The J gene is TRBJ1-2, the V gene TRBV12-3 or TRBV12-4; no clear D. There are 13 residues in the CDR3. With 6 bases removed from V and 3 bases from J, the gap between germline ends came to 11 bases. The CDR3 loop is CASRVTADYGYTF. The CDR3, as DNA: TGTGCCAGCAGGGTAACTGCGGACTATGGCTACACCTTC.

The chain employs TRBV20-1 and TRBJ2-1; 9 nucleotides agree with TRBD2. Germline V CDR1 and CDR2: DFQATT, SNEGSKA (reference sequence). CDR3 length equals 13 residues. Trimming removed 1 base from V and 13 bases from J; junction bases left unmatched: 8. CDR3 sequence (DNA): TGCAGTGCTAGAGTAGCGGGAGTACTCGCCCAGTTCTTC. This encodes CSARVAGVLAQFF.

CDR3 sequence: CASSLEGAPSYGYTF. The CDR3, as DNA: TGTGCCAGCAGCTTAGAGGGCGCTCCATCCTATGGCTACACCTTC. The rearrangement joins TRBV7-9 to TRBJ1-2; no reliable D call. CDR3 length: 15 amino acids. Trimming pared 1 base from V and 4 bases from J, leaving 13 bases between. The germline gives CDR1 SEHNR, CDR2 FQNEAQ (reference sequence).

The chain is built from TRBV28 and TRBJ2-2; D might be TRBD1 (5 bases). CDR3 length equals 14 residues. Germline V gives CDR1 MDHEN, CDR2 SYDVKM. Trimming took off 5 bases at V and 1 base at J, with 8 bases between the two ends. The CDR3 reads CASSTTGNTGELFF. The CDR3 DNA reads as TGTGCCAGCAGTACCACAGGGAACACCGGGGAGCTGTTTTTT.

The table lists this clonotype with a few counts. This sequence joins TRBV7-2 and TRBJ2-7, with D perhaps TRBD1 (5 bases). Germline CDR1 SGHTA, CDR2 FQGNSA. V lost 1 base to trimming and J lost 5 bases, with 6 bases between them. The CDR3 runs to 12 residues. CDR3: CASSLDRNEQYF. The CDR3 region has the DNA TGTGCCAGCAGCTTAGACAGGAACGAGCAGTACTTC.

The chain couples TRBV5-4 to TRBJ2-3; TRBD2 matches 8 bases. From germline, CDR1 is SGHNT and CDR2 YYREEE (reference sequence). The CDR3 runs to 14 residues. V lost 7 bases to trimming and J lost 4 bases; unmatched junction nucleotides: 8. The CDR3 DNA reads TGTGCCAGCCGTTCGGGAGGGCCCGCAGATACGCAGTATTTT. Protein: CASRSGGPADTQYF.

Only a few counts were recorded for this clonotype. The chain carries TRBV5-1 and TRBJ1-5, with 7 nucleotides matching TRBD1. Unmatched junction bases numbered 20, after V lost 4 bases and J lost 7 bases. The V gene's germline CDR1 is SGHRS and CDR2 YFSETQ. This CDR3 is 18 amino acids long. The chain's CDR3 is CASSPVTLGQVEPQPQHF. The CDR3 DNA sequence: TGCGCCAGCAGCCCGGTCACCCTAGGACAGGTAGAACCCCAGCCCCAGCATTTT.

This clonotype appeared a few times. The chain is built from TRBV9 and TRBJ1-1, with TRBD1 matching 9 bases. In germline, CDR1 is SGDLS, CDR2 YYNGEE. The CDR3 consists of 15 residues. The ends lost 3 bases at V and 5 bases at J; junction bases unmatched: 8. Here the CDR3 reads CASSETGGVGTEAFF. As DNA, the CDR3 is TGTGCCAGCAGCGAGACAGGGGGGGTAGGTACTGAAGCTTTCTTT.

Points on this clonotype: The junction differs from germline at one of its ends, possibly a read error. The chain is built from TRBV20-1 and TRBJ1-5; 12 bases match TRBD1. CDR3 length: 15 amino acids. Germline CDR1 DFQATT, CDR2 SNEGSKA (reference sequence). The CDR3 bases are TGCTGTGCTAGTTCCGGGACAGGGGGCTATCAGCCCCAGCATTTT. Its protein is CCASSGTGGYQPQHF.

The chain combines TRBV5-5 with TRBJ2-1; D unclear. The CDR3 contains 15 residues. CDR1 and CDR2 from the germline V gene are SGHKS and YYEKEE (reference sequence). V shed 4 bases and J shed 7 bases, with 18 bases lying between them. CDR3 loop: CASSRDAQRRNEQFF. The CDR3 DNA is TGTGCCAGCAGCCGAGACGCCCAGAGAAGGAATGAGCAGTTCTTC. Full variable domain (missing parts from reference TRBV5-5 and TRBJ2-1): DAGVTQSPTHLIKTRGQQVTLRCSPISGHKSVSWYQQVLGQGPQFIFQYYEKEERGRGNFPDRFSARQFPNYSSELNVNALLLGDSALYLCASSRDAQRRNEQFFGPGTRLTVL.

CDR3 coding DNA: TGTGCCACCAGTGATTCCGCGCGCGGGGGAGCTTTCTTT. Translation: CATSDSARGGAFF. The chain is built from TRBV24-1 and TRBJ1-1; a possible D gene is TRBD1 (5 bases). The V end was cut by 2 bases, the J end by 10 bases, with 13 bases between. The CDR3 spans 13 residues. CDR1 KGHDR and CDR2 SFDVKD come from the germline V gene.

This clonotype was seen a handful of times. The chain carries TRBV7-9 and TRBJ2-1; 9 nucleotides line up with TRBD1. Germline V gene lookup returns CDR1 SEHNR and CDR2 FQNEAQ (reference sequence). V shed 5 bases and J 8 bases; nucleotides not matched to a gene: 13. The CDR3 contains 16 residues. The CDR3 DNA reads as TGTGCCAGCAGCCCATGGGACAGGGAAGCAACCGATGAGCAGTTCTTC. It is translated as CASSPWDREATDEQFF.

In its sample, this clonotype was seen a few times. The chain recombines TRBV5-4 with TRBJ1-1; 7 bases fit TRBD1. This CDR3 comprises 15 residues. The germline gives CDR1 SGHNT, CDR2 YYREEE (reference sequence). The J segment lost 6 bases and the V segment lost 4 bases, leaving 12 bases of the junction unmatched. The CDR3 nucleotides read TGTGCCAGCAGCGCAGGGGGGGGGACCAGGTCTGAAGCTTTCTTT. Protein sequence: CASSAGGGTRSEAFF.